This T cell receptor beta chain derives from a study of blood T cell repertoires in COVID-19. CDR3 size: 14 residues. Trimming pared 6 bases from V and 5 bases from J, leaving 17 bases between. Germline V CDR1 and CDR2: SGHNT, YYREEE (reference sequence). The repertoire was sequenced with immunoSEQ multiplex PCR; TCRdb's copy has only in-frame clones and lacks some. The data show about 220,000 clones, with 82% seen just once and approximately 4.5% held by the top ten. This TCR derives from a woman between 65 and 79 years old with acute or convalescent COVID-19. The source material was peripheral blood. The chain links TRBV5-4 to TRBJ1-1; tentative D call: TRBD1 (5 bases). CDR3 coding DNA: TGTGCCAGCACCTGGAGGGGAGGTAAAACTGAAGCTTTCTTT. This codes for CASTWRGGKTEAFF.